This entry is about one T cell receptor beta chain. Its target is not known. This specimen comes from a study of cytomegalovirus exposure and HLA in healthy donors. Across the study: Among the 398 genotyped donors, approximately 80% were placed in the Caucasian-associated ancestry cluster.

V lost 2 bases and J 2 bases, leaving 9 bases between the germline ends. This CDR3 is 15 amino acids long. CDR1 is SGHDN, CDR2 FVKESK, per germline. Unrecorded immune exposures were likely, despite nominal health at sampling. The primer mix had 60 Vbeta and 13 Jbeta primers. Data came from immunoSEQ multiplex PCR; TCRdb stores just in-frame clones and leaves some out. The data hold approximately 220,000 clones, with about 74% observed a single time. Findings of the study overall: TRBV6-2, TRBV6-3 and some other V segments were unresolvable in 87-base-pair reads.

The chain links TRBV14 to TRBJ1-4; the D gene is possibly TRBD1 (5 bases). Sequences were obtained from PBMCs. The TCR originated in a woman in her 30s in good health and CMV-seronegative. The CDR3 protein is CASSQLAGTNEKLFF. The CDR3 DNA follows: TGTGCCAGCAGCCAATTGGCAGGGACTAATGAAAAACTGTTTTTT.